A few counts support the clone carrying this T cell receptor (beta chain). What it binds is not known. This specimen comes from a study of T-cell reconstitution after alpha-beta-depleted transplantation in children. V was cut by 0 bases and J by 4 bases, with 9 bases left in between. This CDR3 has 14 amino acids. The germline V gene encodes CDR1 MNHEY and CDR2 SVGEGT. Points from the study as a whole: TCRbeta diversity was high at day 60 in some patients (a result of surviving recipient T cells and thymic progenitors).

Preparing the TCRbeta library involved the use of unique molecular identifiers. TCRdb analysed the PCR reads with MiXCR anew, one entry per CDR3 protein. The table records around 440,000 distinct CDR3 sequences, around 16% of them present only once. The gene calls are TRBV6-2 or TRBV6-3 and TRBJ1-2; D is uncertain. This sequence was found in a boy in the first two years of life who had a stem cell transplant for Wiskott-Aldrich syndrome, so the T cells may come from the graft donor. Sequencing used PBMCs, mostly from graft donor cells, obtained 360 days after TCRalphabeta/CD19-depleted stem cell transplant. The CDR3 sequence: CASSYSTVFYGYTF. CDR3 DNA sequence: TGTGCCAGCAGTTACTCGACGGTTTTCTATGGCTACACCTTC.